A single sample gave rise to the 3 T cell receptor beta chains below, sequenced in a study of T-cell reconstitution after alpha-beta-depleted transplantation in children. The authors prepared the TCRbeta library with unique molecular identifiers. TCRdb reanalysed the PCR reads using MiXCR and keeps one entry per CDR3 protein. In the table there are roughly 98,000 distinct CDR3 sequences, around 15% of which are singletons. The input for sequencing was PBMCs, mostly from graft donor cells, taken 180 days after TCRalphabeta/CD19-depleted stem cell transplant. The receptors stem from a male patient aged 2-15 years who had a stem cell transplant for acute lymphoblastic leukemia, so the T cells may come from the graft donor.

This clonotype has a handful of counts. The V call is TRBV7-8, the J call TRBJ2-1; TRBD1 matches at 12 bases. V was pared by 5 bases and J by 9 bases, with 5 bases of the junction left unmatched. CDR3 length: 14 amino acids. CDR1 and CDR2 from the germline V gene are SGHVS and FQNEAQ. The CDR3 here is CASSLGQGALEQFF. In DNA, the CDR3 is TGTGCCAGCAGCCTGGGACAGGGGGCGCTTGAGCAGTTCTTC.

The chain has TRBV9 and TRBJ1-6; 8 bases line up with TRBD1. The CDR3 contains 17 residues. Germline lookup yields CDR1 SGDLS and CDR2 YYNGEE. V shed 3 bases and J 2 bases; nucleotides not matched to a gene: 7. The CDR3 loop is CASSAGDRQPYNSPLHF. As DNA, the CDR3 is TGTGCCAGCAGCGCGGGGGACAGGCAACCCTATAATTCACCCCTCCACTTT.

This clonotype was detected ten times or more. The V call is TRBV7-2, the J call TRBJ1-6; the D is unclear. This CDR3 contains 16 residues. Trimming left V 5 bases short and J 7 bases short, with 18 bases between. Germline CDR1 and CDR2: SGHTA and FQGNSA. CDR3 in DNA: TGTGCCAGCAGCATAATGCCCTGGCCGGGGAATTCACCCCTCCACTTT. Its protein is CASSIMPWPGNSPLHF. Looking up the rest from reference TRBV7-2 and TRBJ1-6 gives the full variable domain: GAGVSQSPSNKVTEKGKDVELRCDPISGHTALYWYRQSLGQGLEFLIYFQGNSAPDKSGLPSDRFSAERTGGSVSTLTIQRTQQEDSAVYLCASSIMPWPGNSPLHFGNGTRLTVT.